The clone carrying this T cell receptor (beta chain) was detected once. Antigen: not known. In the PCR, 60 Vbeta and 13 Jbeta primers were used. TCRdb keeps only in-frame clones here, not all; method: immunoSEQ multiplex PCR. The table includes 150,000 to 180,000 clones, about four fifths detected once. The entry originates in a study of cytomegalovirus exposure and HLA in healthy donors. Study conclusions and caveats: Many donors shared some public TCRs, even though most TCR sequences were rare. Listed as cytomegalovirus-associated were more than 150 TCR beta chains. Solely CMV serostatus was available to characterize immune exposure. At a 0.05 false discovery rate, a later analysis found around 15,000 TCR beta sequences to be associated with HLA alleles.

The sequencing input was PBMCs. This clonotype was sampled from a young man in good health and CMV-seronegative.

CDR3 residues: CASKGGAGNTIYF. The CDR3 DNA reads as TGTGCCAGCAAAGGCGGAGCTGGAAACACCATATATTTT. The chain is built from TRBV6-1 and TRBJ1-3; no clear D. From germline, CDR1 is MNHNS and CDR2 SASEGT. V was cut by 7 bases and J by 2 bases, with 9 bases left in between. The CDR3 runs to 13 residues.